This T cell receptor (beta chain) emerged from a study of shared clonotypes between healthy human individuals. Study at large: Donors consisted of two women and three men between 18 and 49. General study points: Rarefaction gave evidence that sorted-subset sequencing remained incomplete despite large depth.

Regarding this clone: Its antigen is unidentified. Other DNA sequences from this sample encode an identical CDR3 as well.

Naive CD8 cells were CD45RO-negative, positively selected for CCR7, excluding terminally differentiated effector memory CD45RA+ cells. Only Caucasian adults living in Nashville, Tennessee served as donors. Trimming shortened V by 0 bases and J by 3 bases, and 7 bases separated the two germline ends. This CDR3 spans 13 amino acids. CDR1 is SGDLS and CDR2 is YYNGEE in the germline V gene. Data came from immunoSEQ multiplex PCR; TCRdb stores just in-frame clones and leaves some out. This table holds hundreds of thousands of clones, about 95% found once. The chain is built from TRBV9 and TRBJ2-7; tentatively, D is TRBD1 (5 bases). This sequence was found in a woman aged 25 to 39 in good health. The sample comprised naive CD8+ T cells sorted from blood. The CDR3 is CASSVEDSYEQYF. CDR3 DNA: TGTGCCAGCAGCGTAGAAGACAGCTACGAGCAGTACTTC.